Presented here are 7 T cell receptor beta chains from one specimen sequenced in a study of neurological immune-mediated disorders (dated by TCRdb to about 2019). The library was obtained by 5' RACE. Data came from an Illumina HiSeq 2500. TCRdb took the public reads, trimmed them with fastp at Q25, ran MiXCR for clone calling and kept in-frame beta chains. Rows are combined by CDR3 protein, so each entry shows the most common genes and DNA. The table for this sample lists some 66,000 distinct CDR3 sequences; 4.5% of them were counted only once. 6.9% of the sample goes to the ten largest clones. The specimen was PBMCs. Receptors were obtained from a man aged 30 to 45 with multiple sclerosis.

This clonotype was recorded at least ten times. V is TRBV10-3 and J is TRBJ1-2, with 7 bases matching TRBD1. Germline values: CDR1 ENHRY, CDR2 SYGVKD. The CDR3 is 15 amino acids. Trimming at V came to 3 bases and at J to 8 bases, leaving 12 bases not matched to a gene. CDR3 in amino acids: CAISDSGTDLGGYTF. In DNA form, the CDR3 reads TGTGCCATCAGTGATTCCGGGACAGACCTTGGGGGCTACACCTTC.

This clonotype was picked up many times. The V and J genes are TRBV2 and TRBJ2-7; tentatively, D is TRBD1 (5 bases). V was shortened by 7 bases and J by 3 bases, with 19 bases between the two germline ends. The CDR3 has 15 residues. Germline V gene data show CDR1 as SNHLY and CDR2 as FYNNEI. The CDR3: CASTPEVRAIYEQYV. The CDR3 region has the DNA TGTGCCAGCACCCCAGAGGTCAGGGCGATCTACGAGCAGTACGTC.

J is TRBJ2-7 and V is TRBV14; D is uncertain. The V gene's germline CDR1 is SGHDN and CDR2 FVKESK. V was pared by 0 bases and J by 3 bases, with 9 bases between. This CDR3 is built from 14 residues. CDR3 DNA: TGTGCCAGCAGCCAAGAGGGCTTCCTCTACGAGCAGTACTTC. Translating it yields CASSQEGFLYEQYF.

CDR3 loop: CASSAQAHTQYF. The CDR3 DNA sequence: TGTGCCAGCAGCGCCCAGGCCCACACGCAGTATTTT. The chain couples TRBV6-5 to TRBJ2-3; no clear D gene. This CDR3 spans 12 amino acids. V was pared by 6 bases and J by 9 bases, with 13 bases between. Germline CDR1 and CDR2: MNHEY and SVGAGI.

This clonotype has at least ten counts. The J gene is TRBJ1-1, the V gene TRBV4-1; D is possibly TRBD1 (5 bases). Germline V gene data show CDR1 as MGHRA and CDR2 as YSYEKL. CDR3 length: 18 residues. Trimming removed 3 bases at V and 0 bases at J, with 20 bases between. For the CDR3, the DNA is TGCGCCAGCAGCCAGGGCCCGCCTTGGGACGGGTTGAACACTGAAGCTTTCTTT. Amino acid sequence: CASSQGPPWDGLNTEAFF.

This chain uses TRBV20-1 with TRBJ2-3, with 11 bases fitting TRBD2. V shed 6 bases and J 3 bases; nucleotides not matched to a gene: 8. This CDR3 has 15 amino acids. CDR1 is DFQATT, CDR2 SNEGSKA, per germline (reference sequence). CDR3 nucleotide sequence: TGCAGTGCACCAAGGACTAGCGGGCTAACAGATACGCAGTATTTT. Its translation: CSAPRTSGLTDTQYF.

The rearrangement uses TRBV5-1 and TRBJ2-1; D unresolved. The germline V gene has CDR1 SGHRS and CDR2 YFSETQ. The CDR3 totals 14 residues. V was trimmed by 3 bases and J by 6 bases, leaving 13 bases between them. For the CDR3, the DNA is TGCGCCAGCAGCTCGACCGGTCCCCGCAATGAGCAGTTCTTC. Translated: CASSSTGPRNEQFF.